This TCR beta chain was captured in a study of shared clonotypes between healthy human individuals. The germline gives CDR1 LNHDA, CDR2 SQIVND (reference sequence). V was pared by 3 bases and J by 8 bases, with 17 bases between. The CDR3 runs to 15 residues. Libraries were prepared by immunoSEQ multiplex PCR; TCRdb keeps only in-frame clonotypes and omits some of them. The sample lists 950,000 to 1,100,000 clones, about 76% seen once, with about 1.5% in the top ten. Donors were Caucasian adults residing in Nashville, Tennessee, USA. The sequencing input was memory CD4+ T cells sorted from blood. Subset of the sample: CD45RA-negative fraction. The chain uses TRBV19 and TRBJ1-5, with D possibly being TRBD1 (5 bases). The receptor was isolated from a man aged 18 to 29 in good health. In DNA, the CDR3 is TGTGCCAGTAGTATCCGGCCGGGACGGACGGAGCCCCAGCATTTT. As protein: CASSIRPGRTEPQHF.